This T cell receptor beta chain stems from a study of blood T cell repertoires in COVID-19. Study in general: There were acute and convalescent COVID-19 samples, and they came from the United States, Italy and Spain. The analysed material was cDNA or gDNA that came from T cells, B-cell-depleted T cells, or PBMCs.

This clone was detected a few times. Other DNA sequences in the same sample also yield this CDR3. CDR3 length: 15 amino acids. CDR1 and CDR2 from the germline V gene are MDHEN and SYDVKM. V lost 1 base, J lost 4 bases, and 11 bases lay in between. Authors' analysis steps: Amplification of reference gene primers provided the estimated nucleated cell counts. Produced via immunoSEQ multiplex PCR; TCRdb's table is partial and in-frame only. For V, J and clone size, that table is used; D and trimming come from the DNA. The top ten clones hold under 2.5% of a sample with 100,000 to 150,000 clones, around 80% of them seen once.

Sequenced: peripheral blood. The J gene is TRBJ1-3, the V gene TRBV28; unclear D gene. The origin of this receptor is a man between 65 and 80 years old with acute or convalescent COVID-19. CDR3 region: CASSLSGGSGNTIYF. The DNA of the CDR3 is TGTGCCAGCAGTTTATCGGGTGGTTCCGGAAACACCATATATTTT.